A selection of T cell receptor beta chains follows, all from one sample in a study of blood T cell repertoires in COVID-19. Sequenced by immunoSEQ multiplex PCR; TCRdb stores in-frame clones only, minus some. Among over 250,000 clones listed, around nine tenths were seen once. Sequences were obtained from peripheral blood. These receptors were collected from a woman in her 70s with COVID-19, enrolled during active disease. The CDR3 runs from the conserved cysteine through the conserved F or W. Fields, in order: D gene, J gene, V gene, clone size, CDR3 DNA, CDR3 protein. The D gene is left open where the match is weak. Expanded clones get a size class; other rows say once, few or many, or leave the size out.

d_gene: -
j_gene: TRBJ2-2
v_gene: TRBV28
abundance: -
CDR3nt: TGTGCCAGCACCCTGCAGGGCCCGAACACCGGGGAGCTGTTTTTT
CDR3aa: CASTLQGPNTGELFF

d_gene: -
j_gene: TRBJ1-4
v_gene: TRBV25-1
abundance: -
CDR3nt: TGTGCCAGCAGTTCCCAGGGAGGGAAACTGTTTTTT
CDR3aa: CASSSQGGKLFF

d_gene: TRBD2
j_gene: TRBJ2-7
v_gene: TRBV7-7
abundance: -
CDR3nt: TGTGCTAGCAGCCAGGGGACTAGCGGGAGCTACGAGCAGTACTTC
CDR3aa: CASSQGTSGSYEQYF

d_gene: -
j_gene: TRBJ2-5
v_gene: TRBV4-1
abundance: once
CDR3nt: TGCGCCAGCAGCCTCTCGGGTTTATTCGAGACCCAGTACTTC
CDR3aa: CASSLSGLFETQYF

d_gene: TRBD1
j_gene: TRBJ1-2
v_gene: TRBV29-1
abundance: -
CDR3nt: TGCAGCGCCGACCCGGACAGGGGTGGCTATGGCTACACCTTC
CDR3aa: CSADPDRGGYGYTF

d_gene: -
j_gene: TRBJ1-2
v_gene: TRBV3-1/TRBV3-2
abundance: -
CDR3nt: TGTGCCAGCAGCCAGGGGCAGCGCAGCTATGGCTACACCTTC
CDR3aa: CASSQGQRSYGYTF

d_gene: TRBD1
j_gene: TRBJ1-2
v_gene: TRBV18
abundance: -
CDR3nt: TGTGCCAGCTCACCTTCGGGACAGGGAACGATCTACACCTTC
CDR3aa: CASSPSGQGTIYTF

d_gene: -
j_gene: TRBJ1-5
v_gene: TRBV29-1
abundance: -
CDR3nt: TGCAGCGTTGGTCTTAGCAATCAGCCCCAGCATTTT
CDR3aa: CSVGLSNQPQHF

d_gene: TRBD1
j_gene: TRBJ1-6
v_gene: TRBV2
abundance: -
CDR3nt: TGTGCCAGCAGGGGGGACAGCGTCTATAATTCACCCCTCCACTTT
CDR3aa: CASRGDSVYNSPLHF

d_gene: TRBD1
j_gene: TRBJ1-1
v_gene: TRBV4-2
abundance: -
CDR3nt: TGTGCCAGCAGCCCGATCCTGGACAGGGGAACTGAAGCTTTCTTT
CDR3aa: CASSPILDRGTEAFF

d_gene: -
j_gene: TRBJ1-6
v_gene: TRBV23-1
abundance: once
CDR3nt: TGCGCCAGCAGTCAATCGCGGCCCCATCAGAGCTCCTATAATTCACCCCTCCACTTT
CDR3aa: CASSQSRPHQSSYNSPLHF

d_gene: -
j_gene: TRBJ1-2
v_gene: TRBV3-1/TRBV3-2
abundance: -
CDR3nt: TGTGCCAGCAGCCAAACAGGGAGGGGCGGCTACACCTTC
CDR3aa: CASSQTGRGGYTF

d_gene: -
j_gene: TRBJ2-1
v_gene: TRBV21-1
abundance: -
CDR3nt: TGTGCCAGCAGGACTAGCCGACTAGCGGGAGGAGTTGGGCAGTTCTTC
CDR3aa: CASRTSRLAGGVGQFF

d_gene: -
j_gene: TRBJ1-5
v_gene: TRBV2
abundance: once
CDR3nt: TGTGCCAGCACCTGGACAGATAGCAATCAGCCCCAGCATTTT
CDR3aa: CASTWTDSNQPQHF

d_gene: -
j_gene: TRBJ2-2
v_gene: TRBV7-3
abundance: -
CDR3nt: TGTGCCAGCAGCGAGACAGTAAACACCGGGGAGCTGTTTTTT
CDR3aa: CASSETVNTGELFF

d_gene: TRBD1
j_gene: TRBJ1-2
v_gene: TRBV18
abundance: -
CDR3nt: TGTGCCAGCTCACTTGGACAGGGAGACTATGGCTACACCTTC
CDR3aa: CASSLGQGDYGYTF

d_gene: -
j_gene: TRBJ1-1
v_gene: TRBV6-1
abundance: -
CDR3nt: TGTGCCAGCAGTGAATTACAGAACACTGAAGCTTTCTTT
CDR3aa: CASSELQNTEAFF

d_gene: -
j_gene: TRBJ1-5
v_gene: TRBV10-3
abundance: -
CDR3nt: TGTGCCATCAGCCCGGACAGTAATCAGCCCCAGCATTTT
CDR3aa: CAISPDSNQPQHF

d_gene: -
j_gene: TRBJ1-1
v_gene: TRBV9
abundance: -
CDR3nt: TGTGCCAGCAGCGTCTGGGGGGGAGACACTGAAGCTTTCTTT
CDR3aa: CASSVWGGDTEAFF

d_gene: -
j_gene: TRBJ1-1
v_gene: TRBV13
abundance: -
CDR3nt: TGTGCCAGCAGCTCCACATTGACAGTGAACACTGAAGCTTTCTTT
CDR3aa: CASSSTLTVNTEAFF

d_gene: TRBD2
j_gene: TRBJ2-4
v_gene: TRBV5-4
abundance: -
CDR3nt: TGTGCCAGCAGCTTTATCGGGAGGGAAAACATTCAGTACTTC
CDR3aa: CASSFIGRENIQYF

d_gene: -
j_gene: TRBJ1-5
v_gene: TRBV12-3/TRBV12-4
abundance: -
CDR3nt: TGTGCCAGCAGTTCAGGTCACAATCAGCCCCAGCATTTT
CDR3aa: CASSSGHNQPQHF

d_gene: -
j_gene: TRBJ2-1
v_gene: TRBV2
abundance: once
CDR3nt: TGTGCCAGCAGAGCGCAGGGGAGGGCCGGGAATGAGCAGTTCTTC
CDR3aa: CASRAQGRAGNEQFF